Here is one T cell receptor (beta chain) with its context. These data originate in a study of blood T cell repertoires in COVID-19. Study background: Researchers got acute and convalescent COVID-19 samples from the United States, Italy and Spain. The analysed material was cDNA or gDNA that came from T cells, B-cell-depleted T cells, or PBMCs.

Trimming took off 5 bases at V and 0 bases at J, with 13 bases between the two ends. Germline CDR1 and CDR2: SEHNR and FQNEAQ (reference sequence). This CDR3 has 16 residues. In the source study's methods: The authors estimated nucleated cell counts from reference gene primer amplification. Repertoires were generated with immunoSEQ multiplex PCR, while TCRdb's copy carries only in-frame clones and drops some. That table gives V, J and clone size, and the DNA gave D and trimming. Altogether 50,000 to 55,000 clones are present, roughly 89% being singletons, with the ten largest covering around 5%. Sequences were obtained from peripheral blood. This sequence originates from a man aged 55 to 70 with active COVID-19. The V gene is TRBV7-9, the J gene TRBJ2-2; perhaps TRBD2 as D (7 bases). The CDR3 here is CASSPRGGANTGELFF. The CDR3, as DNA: TGTGCCAGCAGCCCCCGAGGGGGGGCGAACACCGGGGAGCTGTTTTTT.